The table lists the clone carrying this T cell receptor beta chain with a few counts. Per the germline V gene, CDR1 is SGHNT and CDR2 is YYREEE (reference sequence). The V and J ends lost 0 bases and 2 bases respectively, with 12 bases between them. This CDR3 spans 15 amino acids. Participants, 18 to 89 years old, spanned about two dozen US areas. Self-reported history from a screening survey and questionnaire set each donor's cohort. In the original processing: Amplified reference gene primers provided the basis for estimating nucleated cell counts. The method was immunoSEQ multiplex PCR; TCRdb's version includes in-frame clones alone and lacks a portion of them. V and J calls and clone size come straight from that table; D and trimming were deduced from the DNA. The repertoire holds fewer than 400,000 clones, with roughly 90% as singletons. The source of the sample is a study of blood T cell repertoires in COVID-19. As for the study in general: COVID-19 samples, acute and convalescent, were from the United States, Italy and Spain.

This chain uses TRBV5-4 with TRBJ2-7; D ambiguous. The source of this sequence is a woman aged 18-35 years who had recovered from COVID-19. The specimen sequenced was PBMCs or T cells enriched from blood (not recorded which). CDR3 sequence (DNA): TGTGCCAGCAGCTTGGGGGTTAGCTTGACCTACGAGCAGTACTTC. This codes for CASSLGVSLTYEQYF.